This is a list of T cell receptor beta chains from one sample in a study of PD-1 blockade in mismatch repair-deficient tumors. Assay: immunoSEQ multiplex PCR; the TCRdb copy retains only in-frame clones and omits some. The repertoire has about 100,000 clones, approximately 80% of them found once; the top ten carry about 6.3%. Here the sequenced sample was peripheral blood, taken 30 to 36 weeks after starting pembrolizumab. These receptors were taken from an adult with mismatch repair-deficient cancer. Each CDR3 is given with its conserved first and last residue. A D gene is named only where the DNA matches it firmly. Size is omitted from some rows. Given values are once, few, many or a class for expanded clones.

>.|TRBJ2-1|.|TRBV5-8
TGTGCCAGCTGCGGGACACAAGTTTACAATGAGCAGTTCTTC
CASCGTQVYNEQFF
>.|TRBJ1-5|.|TRBV6-1
TGTGCCAGCAGAACAGGTAGCAATCAGCCCCAGCATTTT
CASRTGSNQPQHF
>TRBD2|TRBJ2-7|.|TRBV18
TGTGCCAGCTCACCAACAGGACTAGCGGGAGGGATCACCTACGAGCAGTACTTC
CASSPTGLAGGITYEQYF
>TRBD1|TRBJ2-3|.|TRBV9
TGTGCCAGCAGCGCGGGACAGATCACAGATACGCAGTATTTT
CASSAGQITDTQYF
>.|TRBJ1-4|.|TRBV9
TGTGCCAGCAGCGTAGGGTTGGGCCTCGAAAAACTGTTTTTT
CASSVGLGLEKLFF
>TRBD1|TRBJ2-7|.|TRBV29-1
TGCAGCGTTGAAAGTCAGGGGGACTCCTACGAGCAGTACTTC
CSVESQGDSYEQYF
>.|TRBJ2-3|.|TRBV10-1
TGCGCCAGCAGTTTTGAAGATACGCAGTATTTT
CASSFEDTQYF
>.|TRBJ2-5|.|TRBV5-1
TGCGCCAGCCGGGAAGGGGGGAGCGGAGAGACCCAGTACTTC
CASREGGSGETQYF
>TRBD2|TRBJ2-3|.|TRBV10-2
TGCGCCAGCCGATCCCTAGCGGGAGGGCCAGATACGCAGTATTTT
CASRSLAGGPDTQYF
>TRBD2|TRBJ2-1|once|TRBV6-4
TGTGCCAGCAGTGACTCGAGCGGGAGCTGGGATGAGCAGTTCTTC
CASSDSSGSWDEQFF
>.|TRBJ1-1|.|TRBV30
TGTGCCTGGAAGACCATGAACACTGAAGCTTTCTTT
CAWKTMNTEAFF
>.|TRBJ2-6|few|TRBV27
TGTGCCAGCAGTTTGTCTGGGGCCAACGTCCTGACTTTC
CASSLSGANVLTF
>.|TRBJ2-5|.|TRBV6-6
TGTGCCAGCTCCCGGGGGAGTAGTCTCCAAGAGACCCAGTACTTC
CASSRGSSLQETQYF
>.|TRBJ1-1|.|TRBV4-1
TGCGCCAGCAGCCCGGTCGGGAGCGGCATGAACACTGAAGCTTTCTTT
CASSPVGSGMNTEAFF
>.|TRBJ1-1|.|TRBV7-9
TGTGCCAGCAGCCTTACGGGCCGGGTTGAAGCTTTCTTT
CASSLTGRVEAFF
>.|TRBJ1-4|.|TRBV5-1
TGCGCCAGCAGCTTGGATGCGGCTAATGAAAAACTGTTTTTT
CASSLDAANEKLFF
>TRBD1|TRBJ2-1|few|TRBV7-3
TGTGCCAGCGGGGCAGGGGGCATTTCCTACAATGAGCAGTTCTTC
CASGAGGISYNEQFF
>.|TRBJ1-5|.|TRBV6-5
TGTGCCAGCAGTTACTCGAAGGCGCCATACAATCAGCCCCAGCATTTT
CASSYSKAPYNQPQHF
>.|TRBJ2-2|.|TRBV5-1
TGTGCCAGCAGCTCACTGGTAGTATACACCGGGGAGCTGTTTTTT
CASSSLVVYTGELFF
>TRBD1|TRBJ2-5|few|TRBV18
TGTGCCAGCTCACGACAGGGGGCGCGGGAGACCCAGTACTTC
CASSRQGARETQYF
>.|TRBJ1-1|.|TRBV10-3
TGTGCCATCAGTGGTAGCCAGAAGAACACTGAAGCTTTCTTT
CAISGSQKNTEAFF
>.|TRBJ2-3|.|TRBV7-6
TGTGCCAGCAGCCCCCTCCCAGCCACAGATACGCAGTATTTT
CASSPLPATDTQYF
>.|TRBJ2-1|.|TRBV5-6
TGTGCCAGCAGCCCTTCCGGGGTCAATGAGCAGTTCTTC
CASSPSGVNEQFF
>TRBD2|TRBJ2-3|.|TRBV4-3
TGCGCCAGCAGCCAAGTTACTAGCGGAAACACAGATACGCAGTATTTT
CASSQVTSGNTDTQYF
>TRBD2|TRBJ2-3|.|TRBV30
TGTGCCTGGCGACTAGCGGGGGGGTTTCCCACAGATACGCAGTATTTT
CAWRLAGGFPTDTQYF
>.|TRBJ1-2|once|TRBV7-2
TGTGCCAGCAGCTTGGGCGGACGCTATGGCTACACCTTC
CASSLGGRYGYTF
>.|TRBJ1-2|.|TRBV5-8
TGTGCCAGCAGCTTGGGCAGTTATGGCTACACCTTC
CASSLGSYGYTF
>TRBD1|TRBJ2-7|.|TRBV7-2
TGTGCCAGCAGCTCCAGGACAGGAACCTACGAGCAGTACTTC
CASSSRTGTYEQYF
>.|TRBJ2-1|once|TRBV30
TGTGCCTGGAGTGAAACAGCGGTTGATGAGCAGTTCTTC
CAWSETAVDEQFF
>.|TRBJ2-2|.|TRBV1
TGCACCAGCAGCCCTCAACCCCCCAACCAGACAGGTTCGAACACCGGGGAGCTGTTTTTT
CTSSPQPPNQTGSNTGELFF
>TRBD1|TRBJ1-4|.|TRBV25-1
TGTGCCAGCATGACGGACAGGGGAGATGAAAAACTGTTTTTT
CASMTDRGDEKLFF
>TRBD1|TRBJ1-2|.|TRBV7-9
TGTGCCAGCAGCCACGGACAGGGGAGATTCTATGGCTACACCTTC
CASSHGQGRFYGYTF
>.|TRBJ2-7|.|TRBV5-8
TGTGCCAGCAGCATCTACGAGCAGTACTTC
CASSIYEQYF
>.|TRBJ2-3|.|TRBV30
TGTGCCTGGAGTCTCCCCAGGGGTGGAGTAGACCAGCAGTATTTT
CAWSLPRGGVDQQYF
>TRBD2|TRBJ2-3|few|TRBV30
TGTGCCTGGAGTGGAGTAGCGGGGAAAACAGATACGCAGTATTTT
CAWSGVAGKTDTQYF
>TRBD2|TRBJ2-1|.|TRBV7-9
TGTGCCAGCAGCAGGGGACTAGCGGGAGCCCTCAGCTCCTACAATGAGCAGTTCTTC
CASSRGLAGALSSYNEQFF
>TRBD2|TRBJ2-7|.|TRBV2
TGTGCCAGCAGTGAGCTAGCGGTGAGCTCCTACGAGCAGTACTTC
CASSELAVSSYEQYF
>.|TRBJ2-5|.|TRBV19
TGTGCCAGTACTCGGGCTCGAGAGACCCAGTACTTC
CASTRARETQYF
>TRBD1|TRBJ2-7|once|TRBV5-1
TGCGCCAGCAGCTTGATGGGACAGGGGGCGTACGAGCAGTACTTC
CASSLMGQGAYEQYF